These T cell receptor beta chains were read from a single sample in a study. TCRdb called the 5' RACE reads again in MiXCR, with one record for every CDR3 protein. The sample lists approximately 40,000 distinct CDR3 sequences, 30% occurring once. The sequenced material came from tumor-infiltrating memory CD4+ T cells sorted from the breast tumor. Receptor source: a female donor with breast cancer. Each CDR3 is given with its conserved first and last residue. Fields, in order: V gene, J gene, D gene, clone size, CDR3 DNA, CDR3 protein. A D gene is named only where the DNA matches it firmly. Some rows have no size entry. The others give once, few or many, or a class for an expanded clone.

V gene: TRBV29-1; J gene: TRBJ1-4; D gene: TRBD1; clone size: NA; CDR3 DNA: TGCAGCGTAGGGACAGGCGCCGAAAAACTGTTTTTT; CDR3 protein: CSVGTGAEKLFF
V gene: TRBV6-5; J gene: TRBJ2-5; D gene: NA; clone size: once; CDR3 DNA: TGTGTCAGCAACCCAGTATCAGGGACCCAGTACTTC; CDR3 protein: CVSNPVSGTQYF
V gene: TRBV7-7; J gene: TRBJ2-1; D gene: NA; clone size: NA; CDR3 DNA: TGTGCCAGCACCACCGGGGTCCACAATGAGCAGTTCTTC; CDR3 protein: CASTTGVHNEQFF
V gene: TRBV6-2/TRBV6-3; J gene: TRBJ2-7; D gene: NA; clone size: NA; CDR3 DNA: TGTGCCAGCAGTTACGTGGGACAGCAGTACTTC; CDR3 protein: CASSYVGQQYF
V gene: TRBV12-5; J gene: TRBJ2-2; D gene: NA; clone size: NA; CDR3 DNA: TGTGCTAGTGGTTTGGTAGTGGCAGGGCCGCCGAACACCGGGGAGCTGTTTTTT; CDR3 protein: CASGLVVAGPPNTGELFF
V gene: TRBV10-3; J gene: TRBJ2-1; D gene: NA; clone size: NA; CDR3 DNA: TGTGCCATCAGTTACTCAATGGAGGAGGGGCAGTTCTTC; CDR3 protein: CAISYSMEEGQFF
V gene: TRBV18; J gene: TRBJ2-1; D gene: NA; clone size: NA; CDR3 DNA: TGTGCCAGCTCACCTACTTCTTCGGTAAATGAGCAGTTCTTC; CDR3 protein: CASSPTSSVNEQFF
V gene: TRBV5-1; J gene: TRBJ2-1; D gene: NA; clone size: few; CDR3 DNA: TGCGCCAGCAGCGAACAGGGGAGGTACGATGAGCAGTTCTTC; CDR3 protein: CASSEQGRYDEQFF
V gene: TRBV4-1; J gene: TRBJ2-7; D gene: NA; clone size: many; CDR3 DNA: TGCGCCAGCAGCCAAGAGGGACATGAGGGGTCCTACGAGCAGTACTTC; CDR3 protein: CASSQEGHEGSYEQYF
V gene: TRBV20-1; J gene: TRBJ2-7; D gene: TRBD1; clone size: NA; CDR3 DNA: TGCAGTGCTAACCCAGGGACAGGGGTCTACGAGCAGTACTTC; CDR3 protein: CSANPGTGVYEQYF
V gene: TRBV5-1; J gene: TRBJ1-4; D gene: NA; clone size: NA; CDR3 DNA: TGCGCCAGCAGCTTTGAGACTCCAAATGAAAAACTGTTTTTT; CDR3 protein: CASSFETPNEKLFF
V gene: TRBV9; J gene: TRBJ2-7; D gene: NA; clone size: NA; CDR3 DNA: TGTGCCAGCAGCCCGGGGAGGACAGCCTACGAGCAGTACTTC; CDR3 protein: CASSPGRTAYEQYF
V gene: TRBV28; J gene: TRBJ1-1; D gene: NA; clone size: few; CDR3 DNA: TGTGCCAGTCTCGGCGAATCGACAGGACAGCACACTGAAGCTTTCTTT; CDR3 protein: CASLGESTGQHTEAFF
V gene: TRBV6-2/TRBV6-3; J gene: TRBJ1-4; D gene: TRBD1; clone size: NA; CDR3 DNA: TGTGCCAGCAGTTACTCAACTGGGACAGGGATTTGGCGTGAGGAACTGTTTTTT; CDR3 protein: CASSYSTGTGIWREELFF
V gene: TRBV9; J gene: TRBJ2-5; D gene: TRBD1; clone size: NA; CDR3 DNA: TGTGCCAGCAGCGGAGATGGACAGGGTGTCGAAGAGACCCAGTACTTC; CDR3 protein: CASSGDGQGVEETQYF
V gene: TRBV20-1; J gene: TRBJ2-1; D gene: TRBD1; clone size: few; CDR3 DNA: TGCAGTGCATCGGACAGGAAAGGGATCCGGAGCTCCTACAATGAGCAGTTCTTC; CDR3 protein: CSASDRKGIRSSYNEQFF
V gene: TRBV5-5; J gene: TRBJ2-2; D gene: NA; clone size: NA; CDR3 DNA: TGTGCCAGCAGCCTGAGGACAACCCCAACTGAGCTGTTTTTT; CDR3 protein: CASSLRTTPTELFF
V gene: TRBV12-3/TRBV12-4; J gene: TRBJ2-1; D gene: TRBD2; clone size: few; CDR3 DNA: TGTGCCAGCAGCCAGGCTAGCGGGATTGGTAATGAGCAGTTCTTC; CDR3 protein: CASSQASGIGNEQFF
V gene: TRBV20-1; J gene: TRBJ1-2; D gene: TRBD1; clone size: NA; CDR3 DNA: TGCAGTGCTAGACCCTACCGGGACAGGGAACGTCGTGGCTACACCTTC; CDR3 protein: CSARPYRDRERRGYTF
V gene: TRBV29-1; J gene: TRBJ1-2; D gene: TRBD1; clone size: NA; CDR3 DNA: TGCAGCGCAGGAGGGCAGGGGGAGGGCTACACCTTC; CDR3 protein: CSAGGQGEGYTF
V gene: TRBV6-5; J gene: TRBJ2-6; D gene: TRBD1; clone size: NA; CDR3 DNA: TGTGCCAGCAGTTACAGAGCGGGACAGGGTTTAAGCTCTGGGGCCAACGTCCTGACTTTC; CDR3 protein: CASSYRAGQGLSSGANVLTF
V gene: TRBV12-3/TRBV12-4; J gene: TRBJ1-1; D gene: TRBD1; clone size: NA; CDR3 DNA: TGTGCCAGCACCCGTTGGGGACAGGGGTTGGCTGAAGCTTTCTTT; CDR3 protein: CASTRWGQGLAEAFF
V gene: TRBV28; J gene: TRBJ2-3; D gene: TRBD1; clone size: few; CDR3 DNA: TGTGCCAGCAGCCCAAACCTCCGGACAGGGAGAAGTTCGTATTTT; CDR3 protein: CASSPNLRTGRSSYF
V gene: TRBV20-1; J gene: TRBJ2-1; D gene: TRBD2; clone size: NA; CDR3 DNA: TGCAGTGCTCCCCCGGGACTAGCGGACAATGAGCAGTTCTTC; CDR3 protein: CSAPPGLADNEQFF
V gene: TRBV6-5; J gene: TRBJ2-5; D gene: NA; clone size: many; CDR3 DNA: TGTGCCAGCAGTTGGACTAACAAAGAGACCCAGTACTTC; CDR3 protein: CASSWTNKETQYF
V gene: TRBV4-2; J gene: TRBJ2-1; D gene: NA; clone size: many; CDR3 DNA: TGTGCCAGCAGCCAAGGCATCGAAATCAATGAGCAGTTCTTC; CDR3 protein: CASSQGIEINEQFF
V gene: TRBV7-6; J gene: TRBJ2-1; D gene: NA; clone size: few; CDR3 DNA: TGTGCCAGCAGCTCCGGACAGCCTCGGCGCAATGAGCAGTTCTTC; CDR3 protein: CASSSGQPRRNEQFF
V gene: TRBV5-1; J gene: TRBJ2-1; D gene: NA; clone size: few; CDR3 DNA: TGCGCCAGCAGCTTCGGACTGAACAATGAGCAGTTCTTC; CDR3 protein: CASSFGLNNEQFF
V gene: TRBV24-1; J gene: TRBJ1-2; D gene: NA; clone size: NA; CDR3 DNA: TGTGCCACCAGTGAACAGAGGCACTATGGCTACACCTTC; CDR3 protein: CATSEQRHYGYTF
V gene: TRBV6-5; J gene: TRBJ2-5; D gene: NA; clone size: many; CDR3 DNA: TGTGCCAGCAGTTACGGGGTCTCGGAACAAGAGACCCAGTACTTC; CDR3 protein: CASSYGVSEQETQYF
V gene: TRBV7-2; J gene: TRBJ2-7; D gene: NA; clone size: NA; CDR3 DNA: TGTGCCAGCAGCGCAAACGGACATCTCTACGAGCAGTACTTC; CDR3 protein: CASSANGHLYEQYF
V gene: TRBV7-9; J gene: TRBJ2-7; D gene: NA; clone size: NA; CDR3 DNA: TGTGCCAGCAGCTTCGGGGTCCACGAGCAGTACTTC; CDR3 protein: CASSFGVHEQYF
V gene: TRBV7-2; J gene: TRBJ1-6; D gene: TRBD1; clone size: medium-sized; CDR3 DNA: TGTGCCAGCAGCTCCACCTATGGACAGGGCACCCTCCACTTT; CDR3 protein: CASSSTYGQGTLHF
V gene: TRBV25-1; J gene: TRBJ2-2; D gene: NA; clone size: NA; CDR3 DNA: TGTGCCAGCAGTGACAGTCCTAACACCGGGGAGCTGTTTTTT; CDR3 protein: CASSDSPNTGELFF
V gene: TRBV6-1; J gene: TRBJ2-2; D gene: NA; clone size: NA; CDR3 DNA: TGTGCCAGCAGTGAATTGGGGGGCGCGGGCGGGGAGCTGTTTTTT; CDR3 protein: CASSELGGAGGELFF
V gene: TRBV7-8; J gene: TRBJ2-7; D gene: TRBD2; clone size: NA; CDR3 DNA: TGTGCCAGCAGCTCCCCGCTTCGGACTAGCGGGAACCACGAGCAGTACTTC; CDR3 protein: CASSSPLRTSGNHEQYF
V gene: TRBV12-3/TRBV12-4; J gene: TRBJ2-2; D gene: TRBD2; clone size: NA; CDR3 DNA: TGTGCCAGCAGTTCGGACGCTAGCGGGAGTGCCGGGGAGCTGTTTTTT; CDR3 protein: CASSSDASGSAGELFF
V gene: TRBV7-9; J gene: TRBJ2-7; D gene: NA; clone size: medium-sized; CDR3 DNA: TGTGCCAGCAGCTTAGCCGGCAGGGGTAAAAACGAGCAGTACTTC; CDR3 protein: CASSLAGRGKNEQYF
V gene: TRBV5-1; J gene: TRBJ1-3; D gene: TRBD1; clone size: NA; CDR3 DNA: TGCGCCAGCAGCTTGAACCGGGACAGGGGTGGAAACACCATATATTTT; CDR3 protein: CASSLNRDRGGNTIYF
V gene: TRBV24-1; J gene: TRBJ2-3; D gene: TRBD2; clone size: NA; CDR3 DNA: TGTGCCACCAGTGACGAACTAGCGAAGGGAGATACGCAGTATTTT; CDR3 protein: CATSDELAKGDTQYF
V gene: TRBV4-1; J gene: TRBJ2-3; D gene: TRBD2; clone size: NA; CDR3 DNA: TGCGCCAGCAGCCTCAGCGGGAGAACAGATACGCAGTATTTT; CDR3 protein: CASSLSGRTDTQYF
V gene: TRBV12-3/TRBV12-4; J gene: TRBJ2-7; D gene: NA; clone size: many; CDR3 DNA: TGTGCCAGCAGTCCTGATAACGAGCAGTACTTC; CDR3 protein: CASSPDNEQYF
V gene: TRBV2; J gene: TRBJ1-6; D gene: TRBD1; clone size: few; CDR3 DNA: TGTGCCAGCACGGGACAGTCAAATTCACCCCTCCACTTT; CDR3 protein: CASTGQSNSPLHF
V gene: TRBV4-2; J gene: TRBJ2-2; D gene: NA; clone size: NA; CDR3 DNA: TGTGCCAGCAGCCGTTTCAACACCGGGGAGCTGTTTTTT; CDR3 protein: CASSRFNTGELFF
V gene: TRBV9; J gene: TRBJ2-5; D gene: NA; clone size: few; CDR3 DNA: TGTGCCAGCAGCGCCCAGGGGTTGGGATCGGAGGCCCAGTACTTC; CDR3 protein: CASSAQGLGSEAQYF
V gene: TRBV16; J gene: TRBJ1-2; D gene: NA; clone size: NA; CDR3 DNA: TGTGCCAGCAGCCAAGGGGCGGACGCCTATGGCTACACCTTC; CDR3 protein: CASSQGADAYGYTF
V gene: TRBV7-8; J gene: TRBJ2-7; D gene: NA; clone size: NA; CDR3 DNA: TGTGCCAGCAGCTTAGTTCCCGGGAGCCCCCCGTACGAGCAGTACTTC; CDR3 protein: CASSLVPGSPPYEQYF